This T cell receptor beta chain appears in the sequencing data of a study of cytomegalovirus exposure and HLA in healthy donors. Primers: 60 Vbeta forward and 13 Jbeta reverse. Assay used: immunoSEQ multiplex PCR; TCRdb lists only in-frame clones, some missing. The sample has under 150,000 clones, roughly four fifths seen once. In the case of this clone: Antigen unknown.

The study, taken as a whole, reports: Associated with cytomegalovirus, according to the listing, were about 160 TCR beta chains.

The CDR3 length is 16 residues. The ends were cut back, 4 bases at V and 4 bases at J, with 20 bases in the middle. Germline V gene data show CDR1 as SGDLS and CDR2 as YYNGEE. The rearrangement joins TRBV9 to TRBJ1-2, with D hard to call. This TCR came from a male donor in good health and CMV-seropositive. What was sequenced was PBMCs. Here the CDR3 reads CASSPSPTDTSYGYTF. CDR3 DNA: TGTGCCAGCAGCCCAAGCCCCACAGACACTAGCTATGGCTACACCTTC.